This T cell receptor beta chain was obtained from a study of shared clonotypes between healthy human individuals. Some clones are missing from TCRdb's copy, which holds only in-frame ones; the method was immunoSEQ multiplex PCR. The sample comprises millions of clones, 80% to 95% of which are singletons, and about 0.37% rests with the top ten. Germline V gene data show CDR1 as MDHEN and CDR2 as SYDVKM. The CDR3 contains 15 residues. Deletions cut 6 bases from V and 2 bases from J, with 16 bases between. Researchers partitioned CD4+ cells into CD45RA+ naive and CD45RA-negative memory subsets. The sequenced material came from naive CD4+ T cells from PBMCs. As for subset: CD45RA+ positively selected. This clonotype was obtained from a man between 18 and 35 years old in good health. Some clones in this sample may be carry-over from other donors' samples. The chain joins TRBV28 to TRBJ1-1; no reliable D call. The CDR3 nucleotides read TGTGCCAGCAGCTACTTCACAGCCATCAACACTGAAGCTTTCTTT. Amino acid sequence: CASSYFTAINTEAFF.